These T cell receptor beta chains were read from a single sample in a study of siplizumab effects on memory and regulatory T cells. Produced via immunoSEQ multiplex PCR; TCRdb's table is partial and in-frame only. The table lists 37,000 or so clones, 89% of them singletons. Sequencing used naive CD4+ T cells sorted from blood. The source of these receptors is a human donor in good health. Each CDR3 is given with its conserved first and last residue. The D gene is left open where the match is weak. Clone size is shown for a subset of rows, as once, few, many or a class of expanded clone.

j_call clone_size v_call d_call cdr3_nt cdr3_aa
TRBJ2-2 . TRBV5-1 . TGCGCCAGCAGTAAGTCCAGCGCGAACACCGGGGAGCTGTTTTTT CASSKSSANTGELFF
TRBJ1-1 . TRBV9 . TGTGCCAGCAGCGGAGGGGGAACTGAAGCTTTCTTT CASSGGGTEAFF
TRBJ1-1 . TRBV18 . TGTGCCAGCTCACCAGGGTTGGTGGGAGGTGAAGCTTTCTTT CASSPGLVGGEAFF
TRBJ1-5 . TRBV6-5 . TGTGCCAGCAGACAGTCAGGGAGCAATCAGCCCCAGCATTTT CASRQSGSNQPQHF
TRBJ2-7 . TRBV5-1 TRBD1 TGCGCCAGCAGCTCCTGGACAGGGGGTTTACGCTCCTACGAGCAGTACTTC CASSSWTGGLRSYEQYF
TRBJ1-1 once TRBV7-9 TRBD1 TGTGCCAGCAGCCCTAATCCGGGACAGGGGGCAACTGAAGCTTTCTTT CASSPNPGQGATEAFF
TRBJ1-4 . TRBV7-2 TRBD1 TGTGCCAGCAAGGAGACAGGGGTTGAAAAACTGTTTTTT CASKETGVEKLFF
TRBJ2-5 . TRBV15 . TGTGCCACCAGCGGCCAGGGTGAGACCCAGTACTTC CATSGQGETQYF
TRBJ2-7 . TRBV6-5 . TGTGCCAGCAGACCGACCGGGACGGCCTCCTACGAGCAGTACTTC CASRPTGTASYEQYF
TRBJ1-5 . TRBV2 . TGTGCCAGCAGTGAAGGGAGAGATCAGCCCCAGCATTTT CASSEGRDQPQHF
TRBJ2-3 . TRBV7-8 TRBD2 TGTGCCAGCGTACGTACTTTTGTGACTAGCGGAACAGATACGCAGTATTTT CASVRTFVTSGTDTQYF
TRBJ1-2 . TRBV6-5 . TGTGCCAGCAGTTACGACGGCTATGGCTACACCTTC CASSYDGYGYTF
TRBJ1-1 once TRBV4-1 TRBD1 TGCGCCAGCAGCCAGCCACAGGGGAGGAACACTGAAGCTTTCTTT CASSQPQGRNTEAFF
TRBJ1-2 . TRBV6-5 . TGTGCCAGCAGTAGCCAGGGCTATGGCTACACCTTC CASSSQGYGYTF
TRBJ1-2 . TRBV5-4 . TGTGCCAGCAGCTTGGCGGGGGGCGCAGGGAGCTACACCTTC CASSLAGGAGSYTF
TRBJ2-7 . TRBV5-1 TRBD2 TGCGCCAGCAGCCCTCGGACTAGCGGATCCTACGAGCAGTACTTC CASSPRTSGSYEQYF
TRBJ2-4 . TRBV5-1 TRBD1 TGCGCCAGCAGCTTAGCGGACAGGGGGCGGGAAAACATTCAGTACTTC CASSLADRGRENIQYF
TRBJ2-1 . TRBV18 . TGTGCCAGCTCCCGCGCTGAAATCCCCTACAATGAGCAGTTCTTC CASSRAEIPYNEQFF
TRBJ1-2 few TRBV19 . TGTGCCAGTAGTGCGCGCGGGCAGACCTCCTACACCTTC CASSARGQTSYTF
TRBJ1-1 . TRBV7-6 . TGTGCCAGCAGCCCCGACGGGTTCCTTGGGACTGAAGCTTTCTTT CASSPDGFLGTEAFF
TRBJ2-7 . TRBV27 TRBD1 TGTGCCAGCAGTTTATGGACAGGGAGAATCTACGAGCAGTACTTC CASSLWTGRIYEQYF
TRBJ2-1 . TRBV18 . TGTGCCAGCTCACCGGAAGGCTACAATGAGCAGTTCTTC CASSPEGYNEQFF
TRBJ2-2 . TRBV27 . TGTGCCAGCAGTTTATCGGCCGGGGAGCTGTTTTTT CASSLSAGELFF
TRBJ2-7 . TRBV6-5 TRBD2 TGTGCCAGCAGTTACCATTCGGGGGGGAGAGGCGAGCAGTACTTC CASSYHSGGRGEQYF
TRBJ1-2 . TRBV6-5 . TGTGCCAGCAATACTGGGCGGGGGCAGGGCTACACCTTC CASNTGRGQGYTF
TRBJ1-2 . TRBV5-1 . TGCGCCAGCAGCTTGGCCCCCGGGAATGGCTACACCTTC CASSLAPGNGYTF
TRBJ1-1 . TRBV2 TRBD1 TGTGCCAGCAGTGGACAGGGGGTGGGTGAAGCTTTCTTT CASSGQGVGEAFF
TRBJ1-3 . TRBV6-5 . TGTGCCAGCAGTTTCCAGGGCGTCTCTGGAAACACCATATATTTT CASSFQGVSGNTIYF
TRBJ2-3 . TRBV5-6 TRBD2 TGTGCCAGCAGCTCCCTAGCGGGAGGGGATACGCAGTATTTT CASSSLAGGDTQYF
TRBJ2-6 . TRBV27 . TGTGCCAGCAGCCAAAACGTAGCTGGGGCCAACGTCCTGACTTTC CASSQNVAGANVLTF
TRBJ2-1 . TRBV6-6 . TGTGCCAGCATCCCTACCGGGACATCTTCCAGGGAGCAGTTCTTC CASIPTGTSSREQFF
TRBJ1-3 . TRBV12-5 TRBD1 TGTGCTAGTGGTGGGGGACAGCTTACTTTCGGGAACACCATATATTTT CASGGGQLTFGNTIYF
TRBJ1-2 . TRBV28 . TGTGCCAGCAGTTTCCCTGGGGGGGGTCCTGGCTACACCTTC CASSFPGGGPGYTF
TRBJ1-1 . TRBV28 . TGTGCCAGCAGTCCCGGGCGGGTGGAAGCTTTCTTT CASSPGRVEAFF
TRBJ2-1 . TRBV25-1 TRBD2 TGTGCCAGCATTAGAACTAGCGGGACTGTTGAGCAGTTCTTC CASIRTSGTVEQFF
TRBJ2-1 . TRBV18 . TGTGCCAGCTCACCAAGGGTGGGGATCGATGAGCAGTTCTTC CASSPRVGIDEQFF
TRBJ2-2 . TRBV25-1 TRBD1 TGTGCCAGCAGTGGGGGACAGGGGGCTTTGGACACCGGGGAGCTGTTTTTT CASSGGQGALDTGELFF
TRBJ2-2 . TRBV5-1 . TGCGCCAGCAGCTCAGGGTCCGGGGAGCTGTTTTTT CASSSGSGELFF
TRBJ1-6 . TRBV11-2 TRBD1 TGTGCCAGCAGCTCCAGACGGCCCGGACAGGGAGGCAATTCACCCCTCCACTTT CASSSRRPGQGGNSPLHF
TRBJ2-6 . TRBV19 TRBD1 TGTGCCAGTATATCTTGGGACAGGCGCTCATCTGGGGCCAACGTCCTGACTTTC CASISWDRRSSGANVLTF
TRBJ2-3 . TRBV4-1 TRBD2 TGCGCCAGCAGCCAGACCCCGCCTAGCGGGGGCACAGATACGCAGTATTTT CASSQTPPSGGTDTQYF
TRBJ1-2 . TRBV10-3 . TGTGCCATCAGTCTTCGCGAAGGGGATGGCTACACCTTC CAISLREGDGYTF
TRBJ2-1 . TRBV14 . TGTGCCAGCAGCCAAATCTACAATGAGCAGTTCTTC CASSQIYNEQFF
TRBJ1-1 few TRBV5-1 . TGCGCCAGCAGCCTGCCCGGAAACAGGAACACTGAAGCTTTCTTT CASSLPGNRNTEAFF
TRBJ1-1 . TRBV7-9 . TGTGCCAGCAGGAACATTCTCCAGGGGACGGAGAACACTGAAGCTTTCTTT CASRNILQGTENTEAFF
TRBJ2-1 few TRBV2 . TGTGCCAGCAGTCGTCCGGGACACTCCCGGGGGCAGTTCTTC CASSRPGHSRGQFF
TRBJ2-3 . TRBV7-8 . TGTGCCAGCCGAGATATAAGAATAAGCACAGATACGCAGTATTTT CASRDIRISTDTQYF
TRBJ1-1 . TRBV6-5 TRBD1 TGTGCCAGCTTTCCCCCACAGGGGAGCACTGAAGCTTTCTTT CASFPPQGSTEAFF
TRBJ1-1 . TRBV6-6 . TGTGCCAGCAGTTCCCCCGTGGCCCTTGAAGCTTTCTTT CASSSPVALEAFF
TRBJ2-3 once TRBV6-5 . TGTGCCAGCAGGAACGGACACAGCACAGATACGCAGTATTTT CASRNGHSTDTQYF
TRBJ1-1 . TRBV25-1 . TGTGCCAGCCGTGGGGGTGGAGGACGAACTGAAGCTTTCTTT CASRGGGGRTEAFF
TRBJ1-3 . TRBV12-5 . TGTGCTAGTGGTTTGGTACCGTCTGGAAACACCATATATTTT CASGLVPSGNTIYF
TRBJ2-3 . TRBV4-1 . TGCGCCAGCAGCCTGCGACCAAGCACAGATACGCAGTATTTT CASSLRPSTDTQYF
TRBJ2-1 once TRBV5-1 TRBD2 TGCGCCAGCAGCCCTATCGCGGGGGTATACAATGAGCAGTTCTTC CASSPIAGVYNEQFF
TRBJ1-2 . TRBV28 . TGTGCCAGCGCTTTGACCAGGTACTATGGCTACACCTTC CASALTRYYGYTF